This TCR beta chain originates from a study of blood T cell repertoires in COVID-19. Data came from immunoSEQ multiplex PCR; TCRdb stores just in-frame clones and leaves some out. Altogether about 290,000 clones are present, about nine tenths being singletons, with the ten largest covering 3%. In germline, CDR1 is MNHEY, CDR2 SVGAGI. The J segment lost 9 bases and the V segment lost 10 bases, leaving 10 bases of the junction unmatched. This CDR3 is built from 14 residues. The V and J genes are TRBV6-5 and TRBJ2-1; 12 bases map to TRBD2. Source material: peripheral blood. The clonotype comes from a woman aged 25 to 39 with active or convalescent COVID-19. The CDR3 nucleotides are TGTGCCACCCGAGCTAGCGGGGGGGCGGGTGAGCAGTTCTTC. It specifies CATRASGGAGEQFF.